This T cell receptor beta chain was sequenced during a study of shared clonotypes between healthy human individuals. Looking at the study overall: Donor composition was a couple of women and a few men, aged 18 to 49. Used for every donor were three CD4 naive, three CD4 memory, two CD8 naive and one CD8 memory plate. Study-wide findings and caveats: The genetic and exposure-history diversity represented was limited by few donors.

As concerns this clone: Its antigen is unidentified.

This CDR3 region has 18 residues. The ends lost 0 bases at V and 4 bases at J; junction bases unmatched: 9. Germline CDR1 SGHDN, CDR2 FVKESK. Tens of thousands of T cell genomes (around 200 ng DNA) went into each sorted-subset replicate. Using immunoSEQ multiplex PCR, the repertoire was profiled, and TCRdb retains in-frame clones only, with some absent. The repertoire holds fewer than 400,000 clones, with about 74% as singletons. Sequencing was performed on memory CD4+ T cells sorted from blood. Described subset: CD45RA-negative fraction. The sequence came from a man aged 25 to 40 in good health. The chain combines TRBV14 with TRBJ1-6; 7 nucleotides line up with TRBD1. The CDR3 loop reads CASSQDPFETGYNSPLHF. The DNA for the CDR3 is TGTGCCAGCAGCCAAGATCCTTTTGAGACAGGGTATAATTCACCCCTCCACTTT.